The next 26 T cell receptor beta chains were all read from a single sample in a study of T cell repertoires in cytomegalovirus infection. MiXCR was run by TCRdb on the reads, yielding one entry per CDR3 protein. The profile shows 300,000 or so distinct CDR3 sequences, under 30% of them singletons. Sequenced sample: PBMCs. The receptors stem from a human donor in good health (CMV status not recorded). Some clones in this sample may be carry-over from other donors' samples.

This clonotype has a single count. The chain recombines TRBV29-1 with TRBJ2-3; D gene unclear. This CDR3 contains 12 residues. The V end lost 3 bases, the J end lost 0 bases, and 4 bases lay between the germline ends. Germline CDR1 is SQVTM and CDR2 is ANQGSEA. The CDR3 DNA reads TGCAGCGTTGAGGAGAGCACAGATACGCAGTATTTT. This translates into CSVEESTDTQYF.

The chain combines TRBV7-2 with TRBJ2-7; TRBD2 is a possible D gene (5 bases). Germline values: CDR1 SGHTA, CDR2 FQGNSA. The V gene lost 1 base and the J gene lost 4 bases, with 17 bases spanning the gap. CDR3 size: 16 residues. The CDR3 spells CASSLVPDTRKYEQYF. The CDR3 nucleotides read TGTGCCAGCAGCTTAGTTCCCGACACTAGGAAATACGAGCAGTACTTC. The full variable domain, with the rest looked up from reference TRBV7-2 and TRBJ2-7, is GAGVSQSPSNKVTEKGKDVELRCDPISGHTALYWYRQSLGQGLEFLIYFQGNSAPDKSGLPSDRFSAERTGGSVSTLTIQRTQQEDSAVYLCASSLVPDTRKYEQYFGPGTRLTVT.

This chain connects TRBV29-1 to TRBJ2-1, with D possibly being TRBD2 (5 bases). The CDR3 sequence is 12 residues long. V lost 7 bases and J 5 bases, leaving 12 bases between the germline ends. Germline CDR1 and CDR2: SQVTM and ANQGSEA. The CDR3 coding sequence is TGCAGCGGTGGACTCGGAAACAATGAGCAGTTCTTC. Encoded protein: CSGGLGNNEQFF.

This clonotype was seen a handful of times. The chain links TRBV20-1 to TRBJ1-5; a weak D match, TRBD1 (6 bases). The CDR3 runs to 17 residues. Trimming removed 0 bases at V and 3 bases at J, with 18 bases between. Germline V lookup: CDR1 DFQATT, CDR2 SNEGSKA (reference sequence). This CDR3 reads CSAREPRGTLYNQPQHF. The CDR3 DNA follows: TGCAGTGCTAGAGAACCGCGTGGGACATTGTACAATCAGCCCCAGCATTTT.

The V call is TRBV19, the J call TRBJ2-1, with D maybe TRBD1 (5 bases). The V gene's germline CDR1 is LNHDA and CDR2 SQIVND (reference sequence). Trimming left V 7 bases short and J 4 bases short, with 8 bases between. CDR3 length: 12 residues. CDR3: CASTDRYNEQFF. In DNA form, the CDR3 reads TGTGCCAGTACCGACAGATACAATGAGCAGTTCTTC.

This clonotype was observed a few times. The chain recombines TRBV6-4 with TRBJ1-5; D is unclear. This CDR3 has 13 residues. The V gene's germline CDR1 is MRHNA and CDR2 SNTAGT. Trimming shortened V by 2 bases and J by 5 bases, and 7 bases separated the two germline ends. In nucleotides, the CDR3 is TGTGCCAGCAGTGACAGTATGGATCAGCCCCAGCATTTT. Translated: CASSDSMDQPQHF.

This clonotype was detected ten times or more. CDR3 sequence reads: CASSLGATLGETQYF. CDR3 coding DNA: TGTGCCAGCAGCTTAGGTGCGACCCTGGGAGAGACCCAGTACTTC. The chain uses TRBV7-9 and TRBJ2-5; the D is unclear. This CDR3 comprises 15 residues. V was clipped by 1 base and J by 4 bases, with 13 bases between them. Germline assignment: CDR1 SEHNR and CDR2 FQNEAQ (reference sequence).

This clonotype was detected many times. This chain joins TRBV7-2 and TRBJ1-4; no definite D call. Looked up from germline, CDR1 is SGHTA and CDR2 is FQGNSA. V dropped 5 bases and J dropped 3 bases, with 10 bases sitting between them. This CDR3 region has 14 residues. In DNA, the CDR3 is TGTGCCAGCAGCCTGGAGGTGGCTAATGAAAAACTGTTTTTT. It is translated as CASSLEVANEKLFF.

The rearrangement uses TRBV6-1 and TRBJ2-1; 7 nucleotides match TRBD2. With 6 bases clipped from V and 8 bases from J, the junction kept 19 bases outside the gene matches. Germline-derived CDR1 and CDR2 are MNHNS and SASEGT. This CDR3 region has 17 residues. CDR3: CASRTRLGRERLDEQFF. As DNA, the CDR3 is TGTGCCAGCAGGACCCGATTGGGGCGGGAGAGGCTGGATGAGCAGTTCTTC.

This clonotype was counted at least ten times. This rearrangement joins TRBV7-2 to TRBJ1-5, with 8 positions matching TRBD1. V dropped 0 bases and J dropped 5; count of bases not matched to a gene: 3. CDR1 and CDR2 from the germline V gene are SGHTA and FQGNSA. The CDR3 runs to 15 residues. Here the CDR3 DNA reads TGTGCCAGCAGCTTAGCGGGGGACAGGTATCAGCCCCAGCATTTT. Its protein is CASSLAGDRYQPQHF.

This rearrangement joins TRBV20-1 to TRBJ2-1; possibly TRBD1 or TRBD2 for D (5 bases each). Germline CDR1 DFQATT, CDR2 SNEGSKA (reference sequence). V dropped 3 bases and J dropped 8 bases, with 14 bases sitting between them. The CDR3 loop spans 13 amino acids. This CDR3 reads CSASGALTHEQFF. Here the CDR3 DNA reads TGCAGTGCTAGCGGGGCACTCACACATGAGCAGTTCTTC.

Here the CDR3 DNA reads TGTGCCAGCATCCCCGGACTAGCGCGTGGCAATGAGCAGTTCTTC. Residues: CASIPGLARGNEQFF. This chain links TRBV12-3 or TRBV12-4 with TRBJ2-1, with 9 bases identical to TRBD2. V dropped 7 bases and J dropped 6; count of bases not matched to a gene: 10. CDR3 size: 15 residues.

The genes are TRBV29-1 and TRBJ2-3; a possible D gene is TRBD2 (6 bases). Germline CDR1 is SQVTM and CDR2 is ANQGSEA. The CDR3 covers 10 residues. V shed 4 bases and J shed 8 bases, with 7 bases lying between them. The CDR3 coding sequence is TGCAGCGTTGCCGGGGGTACGCAGTATTTT. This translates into CSVAGGTQYF.

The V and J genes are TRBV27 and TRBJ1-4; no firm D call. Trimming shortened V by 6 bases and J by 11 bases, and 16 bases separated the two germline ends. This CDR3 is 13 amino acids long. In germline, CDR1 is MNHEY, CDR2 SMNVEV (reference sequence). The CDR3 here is CASSTYERPKLFF. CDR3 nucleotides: TGTGCCAGCAGCACCTATGAGCGCCCGAAACTGTTTTTT.

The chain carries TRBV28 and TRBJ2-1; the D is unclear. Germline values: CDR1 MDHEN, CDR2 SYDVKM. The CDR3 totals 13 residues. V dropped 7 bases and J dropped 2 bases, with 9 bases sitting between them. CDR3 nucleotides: TGTGCCAGCACCAGGCTCGCCTACAATGAGCAGTTCTTC. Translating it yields CASTRLAYNEQFF. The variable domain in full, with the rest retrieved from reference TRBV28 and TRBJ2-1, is DVKVTQSSRYLVKRTGEKVFLECVQDMDHENMFWYRQDPGLGLRLIYFSYDVKMKEKGDIPEGYSVSREKKERFSLILESASTNQTSMYLCASTRLAYNEQFFGPGTRLTVL.

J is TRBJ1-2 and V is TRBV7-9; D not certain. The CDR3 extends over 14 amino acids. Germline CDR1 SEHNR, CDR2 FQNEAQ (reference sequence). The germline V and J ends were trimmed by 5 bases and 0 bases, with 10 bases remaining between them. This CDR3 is CASSEDGANYGYTF. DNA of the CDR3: TGTGCCAGCAGCGAGGACGGAGCTAACTATGGCTACACCTTC.

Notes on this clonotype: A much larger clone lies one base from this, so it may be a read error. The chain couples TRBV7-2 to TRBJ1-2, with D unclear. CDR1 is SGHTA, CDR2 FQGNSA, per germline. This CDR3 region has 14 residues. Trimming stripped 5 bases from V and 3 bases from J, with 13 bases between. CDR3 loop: CASSIRYTYYGYTF. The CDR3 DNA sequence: TGTGCCAGCAGCATCCGGTACACTTACTATGGCTACACCTTC. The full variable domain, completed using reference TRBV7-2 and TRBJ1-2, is GAGVSQSPSNKVTEKGKDVELRCDPISGHTALYWYRQSLGQGLEFLIYFQGNSAPDKSGLPSDRFSAERTGGSVSTLTIQRTQQEDSAVYLCASSIRYTYYGYTFGSGTRLTVV.

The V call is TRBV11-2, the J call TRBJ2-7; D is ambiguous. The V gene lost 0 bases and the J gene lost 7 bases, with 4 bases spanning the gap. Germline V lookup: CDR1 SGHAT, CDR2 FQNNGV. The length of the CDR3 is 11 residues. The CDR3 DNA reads TGTGCCAGCAGCTTAGAACAGGAGCAGTACTTC. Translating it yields CASSLEQEQYF. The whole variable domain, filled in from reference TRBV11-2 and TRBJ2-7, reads EAGVAQSPRYKIIEKRQSVAFWCNPISGHATLYWYQQILGQGPKLLIQFQNNGVVDDSQLPKDRFSAERLKGVDSTLKIQPAKLEDSAVYLCASSLEQEQYFGPGTRLTVT.

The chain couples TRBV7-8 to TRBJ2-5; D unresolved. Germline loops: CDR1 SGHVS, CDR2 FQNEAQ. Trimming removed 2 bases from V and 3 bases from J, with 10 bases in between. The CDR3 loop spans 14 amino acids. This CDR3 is CASSLRWWEETQYF. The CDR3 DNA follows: TGTGCCAGCAGCTTAAGGTGGTGGGAAGAGACCCAGTACTTC.

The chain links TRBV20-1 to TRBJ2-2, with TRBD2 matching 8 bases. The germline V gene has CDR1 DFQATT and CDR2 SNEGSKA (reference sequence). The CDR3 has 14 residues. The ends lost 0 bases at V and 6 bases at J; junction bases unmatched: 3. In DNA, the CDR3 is TGCAGTGCTAGAGAAGCGGGAGCGGCCGGGGAGCTGTTTTTT. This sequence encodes CSAREAGAAGELFF.

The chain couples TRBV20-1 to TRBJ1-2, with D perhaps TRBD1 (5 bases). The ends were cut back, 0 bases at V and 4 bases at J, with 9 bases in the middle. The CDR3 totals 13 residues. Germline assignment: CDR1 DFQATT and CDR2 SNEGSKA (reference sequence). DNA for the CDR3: TGCAGTGCTAGAGATAGGGGCAGCTATGGCTACACCTTC. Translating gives CSARDRGSYGYTF.

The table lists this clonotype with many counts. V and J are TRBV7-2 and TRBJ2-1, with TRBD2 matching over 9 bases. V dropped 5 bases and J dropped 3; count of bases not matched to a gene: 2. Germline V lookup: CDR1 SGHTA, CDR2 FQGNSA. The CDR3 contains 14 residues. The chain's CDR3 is CASSRTSDYNEQFF. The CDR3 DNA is TGTGCCAGCAGCCGGACTAGCGACTACAATGAGCAGTTCTTC.

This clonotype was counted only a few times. CDR3 coding DNA: TGTGCCAGCAGCTCCGGGAGTAGATCGAACAATGAGCAGTTCTTC. This sequence encodes CASSSGSRSNNEQFF. This sequence joins TRBV11-2 and TRBJ2-1; perhaps TRBD2 as D (6 bases). The CDR3 contains 15 residues. The V and J ends lost 4 bases and 5 bases respectively, with 15 bases between them. From germline, CDR1 is SGHAT and CDR2 FQNNGV.

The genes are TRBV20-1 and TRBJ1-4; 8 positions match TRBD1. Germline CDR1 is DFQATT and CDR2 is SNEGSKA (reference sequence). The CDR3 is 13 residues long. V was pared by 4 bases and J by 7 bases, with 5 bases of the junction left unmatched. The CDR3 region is CSATGGAGEKLFF. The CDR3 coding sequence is TGCAGTGCTACAGGGGGCGCGGGTGAAAAACTGTTTTTT.

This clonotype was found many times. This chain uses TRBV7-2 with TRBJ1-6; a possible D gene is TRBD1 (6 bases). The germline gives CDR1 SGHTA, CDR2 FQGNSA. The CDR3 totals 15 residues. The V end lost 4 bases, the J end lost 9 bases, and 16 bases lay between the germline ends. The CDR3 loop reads CASSSATGWGSPLHF. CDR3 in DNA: TGTGCCAGCAGCTCCGCAACAGGGTGGGGTTCACCCCTCCACTTT.

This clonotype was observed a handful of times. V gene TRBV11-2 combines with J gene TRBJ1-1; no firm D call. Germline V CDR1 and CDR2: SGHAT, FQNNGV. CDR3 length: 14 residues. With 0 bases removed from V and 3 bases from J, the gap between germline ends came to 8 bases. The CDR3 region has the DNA TGTGCCAGCAGCTTAGACTCCATGGACACTGAAGCTTTCTTT. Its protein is CASSLDSMDTEAFF. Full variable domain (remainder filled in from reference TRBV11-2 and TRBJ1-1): EAGVAQSPRYKIIEKRQSVAFWCNPISGHATLYWYQQILGQGPKLLIQFQNNGVVDDSQLPKDRFSAERLKGVDSTLKIQPAKLEDSAVYLCASSLDSMDTEAFFGQGTRLTVV.